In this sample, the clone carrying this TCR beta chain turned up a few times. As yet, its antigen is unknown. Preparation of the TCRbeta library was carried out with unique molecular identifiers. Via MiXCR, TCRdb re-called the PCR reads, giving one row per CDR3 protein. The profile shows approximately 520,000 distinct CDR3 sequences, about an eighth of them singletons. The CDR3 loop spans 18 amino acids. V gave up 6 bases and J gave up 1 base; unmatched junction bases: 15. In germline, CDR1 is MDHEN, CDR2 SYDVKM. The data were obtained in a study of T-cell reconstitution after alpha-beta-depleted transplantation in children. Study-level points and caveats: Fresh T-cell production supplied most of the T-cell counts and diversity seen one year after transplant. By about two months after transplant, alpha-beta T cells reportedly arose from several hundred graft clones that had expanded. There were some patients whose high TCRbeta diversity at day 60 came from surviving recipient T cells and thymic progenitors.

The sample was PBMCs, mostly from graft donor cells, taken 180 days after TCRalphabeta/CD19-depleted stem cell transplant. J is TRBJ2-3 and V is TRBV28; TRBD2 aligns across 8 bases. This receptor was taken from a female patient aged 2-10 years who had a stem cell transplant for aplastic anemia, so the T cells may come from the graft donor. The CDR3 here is CASSSAPSGREGTDTQYF. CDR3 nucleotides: TGTGCCAGCAGCTCCGCGCCCTCGGGGCGGGAGGGCACAGATACGCAGTATTTT.